This entry lists 11 T cell receptor beta chains sequenced from one sample in a study of CD8 T cells in ankylosing spondylitis. Using its own MiXCR run on the 5' RACE reads, TCRdb lists one record per CDR3 protein. This table holds around 300,000 distinct CDR3 sequences, 20% found once. The specimen sequenced was blood, either unsorted or a sorted T cell fraction (not recorded which). These TCRs come from a female donor with ankylosing spondylitis or in good health (not recorded which).

The V call is TRBV3-1, the J call TRBJ2-1, with D tentatively TRBD1 (6 bases). V lost 1 base and J lost 10, with 8 bases in between. CDR3 length: 12 amino acids. Germline assignment: CDR1 LGHDT and CDR2 YNNKEL (reference sequence). The CDR3 here is CASSQVTGEQFF. CDR3 bases: TGTGCCAGCAGCCAAGTTACAGGGGAGCAGTTCTTC.

The chain joins TRBV25-1 to TRBJ2-5; D is uncertain. Per germline, CDR1 MGHDK and CDR2 SYGVNS. CDR3 length equals 13 residues. The V and J ends lost 5 bases and 6 bases respectively, with 13 bases between them. In DNA form, the CDR3 reads TGTGCCAGCAGTCCCGGGCCCCTTAAGACCCAGTACTTC. This codes for CASSPGPLKTQYF. The full variable domain, rest sourced from reference TRBV25-1 and TRBJ2-5, is EADIYQTPRYLVIGTGKKITLECSQTMGHDKMYWYQQDPGMELHLIHYSYGVNSTEKGDLSSESTVSRIRTEHFPLTLESARPSHTSQYLCASSPGPLKTQYFGPGTRLLVL.

About this clonotype: A clone one base away is much larger, so this may be a read error. No conserved phenylalanine or tryptophan ends this CDR3, so it is likely a read error. J is TRBJ2-5 and V is TRBV20-1, with TRBD1 identical over 7 bases. The V segment lost 6 bases and the J segment 5 bases; nucleotides outside the gene matches: 15. Per germline, CDR1 DFQATT and CDR2 SNEGSKA (reference sequence). The CDR3 has 15 amino acids. CDR3 loop: CSAPTRQGRWETQYY. In DNA, the CDR3 is TGCAGTGCACCGACACGACAGGGTCGGTGGGAGACCCAGTACTAC.

The chain employs TRBV7-7 and TRBJ2-3; D uncertain. The ends were cut back, 1 base at V and 7 bases at J, with 9 bases in the middle. The CDR3 length is 13 residues. The V gene's germline CDR1 is SSHAT and CDR2 FNYEAQ (reference sequence). The CDR3 bases are TGTGCCAGCAGCTTAGACGATGTCAATACGCAGTATTTT. Translating it yields CASSLDDVNTQYF.

The chain recombines TRBV30 with TRBJ1-1, with D hard to call. V was shortened by 5 bases and J by 10 bases, with 17 bases between the two germline ends. This CDR3 comprises 12 residues. Germline assignment: CDR1 GTSNPN and CDR2 SVGIG (reference sequence). The CDR3 DNA reads as TGTGCCTGGGTTACGACGGGGAGGAGAGCTTTCTTT. It translates to CAWVTTGRRAFF.

The genes are TRBV21-1 and TRBJ1-2; TRBD1, the table's D call, was not compared with the DNA. TRBV21-1 is flagged as a pseudogene. This CDR3 spans 13 amino acids. The CDR3 here is CASPGTVYYGYTF. The CDR3 DNA is TGTGCCAGCCCAGGGACGGTGTACTATGGCTACACCTTC.

This sequence joins TRBV6-1 and TRBJ2-1; 9 nucleotides match TRBD2. The CDR3 totals 15 residues. Germline-derived CDR1 and CDR2 are MNHNS and SASEGT. The V gene end was trimmed by 5 bases and the J gene end by 6 bases; junction bases not matched to a gene: 8. For the CDR3, the DNA is TGTGCCAGCAGTAAAGTAGCGGGAGTGAGCAATGAGCAGTTCTTC. The encoded protein is CASSKVAGVSNEQFF.

In its sample, this clonotype was seen a few times. The gene calls are TRBV7-2 and TRBJ2-1; 9 positions agree with TRBD2. Germline V CDR1 and CDR2: SGHTA, FQGNSA. The CDR3 is 16 residues long. With 5 bases clipped from V and 7 bases from J, the junction kept 12 bases outside the gene matches. CDR3 region: CASSLPGSGRDNEQFF. Here the CDR3 DNA reads TGTGCCAGCAGCCTACCCGGTAGCGGGAGAGATAATGAGCAGTTCTTC.

This clonotype was recorded a few times. The chain joins TRBV10-3 to TRBJ1-2, with D maybe TRBD1 (5 bases). CDR3 length: 15 residues. Trimming cost V 8 bases and J 5 bases, with 21 bases left between them. In germline, CDR1 is ENHRY, CDR2 SYGVKD. Here the CDR3 DNA reads TGTGCCATCCACGTCTCAGGGTCAGGTTCATATGGCTACACCTTC. Residues: CAIHVSGSGSYGYTF.

The rearrangement links TRBV6-2 or TRBV6-3 to TRBJ1-1; no clear D gene. V shed 7 bases and J shed 1 base, with 13 bases lying between them. The CDR3 has 14 amino acids. Germline V lookup: CDR1 MNHEY, CDR2 SVGEGT. CDR3 coding DNA: TGTGCCAGCACCCCGCCGGGGAGGAACACTGAAGCTTTCTTT. This codes for CASTPPGRNTEAFF.

In this sample, this clonotype turned up once. The chain employs TRBV15 and TRBJ2-7, with no clear D. The length of the CDR3 is 13 residues. Germline values: CDR1 LNHNV, CDR2 YYDKDF (reference sequence). Trimming took off 4 bases at V and 5 bases at J, with 12 bases between the two ends. The CDR3 bases are TGTGCCACCAGCACCGGCCTTCTAAACGAGCAGTACTTC. Its translation is CATSTGLLNEQYF.